This TCR beta chain was sequenced in a study of post-analysis software for immune sequencing data. Looking at the study overall: Included courses were relapsing-remitting and secondary progressive multiple sclerosis; progressive-relapsing multiple sclerosis was also included. Findings and limits, study-wide: Samples prepared in the same batch strongly co-clustered by F measure. Controls' normalized Chao1 diversity significantly exceeded that of multiple sclerosis patients. Patients used about five TRBV segments, including TRBV5-6, TRBV5-1 and TRBV20-1, more often than controls.

On this clonotype itself: Its antigen is as yet unknown.

The CDR3 has 16 amino acids. Germline CDR1 is LGHNA and CDR2 is YSLEER. V was shortened by 0 bases and J by 0 bases, with 11 bases between the two germline ends. The TCR beta cDNA libraries contained unique molecular identifiers. Between about 0.85 and 10 million T cells gave rise to a few hundred thousand cDNA molecules. A single record per CDR3 protein comes from TCRdb applying MiXCR to the PCR reads. Here the sample spans fewer than 850,000 distinct CDR3 sequences, about 43% being singletons. The chain recombines TRBV4-3 with TRBJ1-1, with D perhaps matching TRBD1 (5 bases). This TCR derives from a girl aged 10 to 17 with multiple sclerosis. The sequencing input was blood. This CDR3 is CASSQDRVRVNTEAFF. The CDR3 DNA is TGCGCCAGCAGCCAAGATCGAGTCAGGGTGAACACTGAAGCTTTCTTT.